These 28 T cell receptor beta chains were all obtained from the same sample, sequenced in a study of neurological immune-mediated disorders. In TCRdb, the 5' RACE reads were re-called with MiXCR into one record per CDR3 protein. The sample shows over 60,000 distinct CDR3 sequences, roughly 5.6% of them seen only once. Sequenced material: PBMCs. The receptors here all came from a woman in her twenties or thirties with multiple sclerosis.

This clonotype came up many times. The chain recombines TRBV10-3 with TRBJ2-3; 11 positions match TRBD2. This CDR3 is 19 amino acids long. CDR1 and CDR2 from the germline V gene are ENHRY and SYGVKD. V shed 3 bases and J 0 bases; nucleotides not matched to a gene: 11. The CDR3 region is CAISDLIAGTSGSTDTQYF. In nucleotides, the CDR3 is TGTGCCATCAGTGATCTAATAGCCGGGACTAGCGGAAGCACAGATACGCAGTATTTT.

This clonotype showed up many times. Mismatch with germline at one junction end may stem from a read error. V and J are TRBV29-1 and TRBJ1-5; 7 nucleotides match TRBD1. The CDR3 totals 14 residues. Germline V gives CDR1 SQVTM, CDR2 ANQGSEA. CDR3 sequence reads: CSVGGGGWNQPQNF. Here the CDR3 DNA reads TGCAGCGTGGGGGGAGGGGGCTGGAATCAGCCCCAGAATTTT.

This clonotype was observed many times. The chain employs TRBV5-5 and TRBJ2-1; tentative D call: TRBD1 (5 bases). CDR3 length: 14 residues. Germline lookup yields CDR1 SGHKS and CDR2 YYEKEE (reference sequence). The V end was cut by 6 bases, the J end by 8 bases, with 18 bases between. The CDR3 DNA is TGTGCCAGCATGTGGGGCACGGCTCTTGATGAGCAGTTCTTC. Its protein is CASMWGTALDEQFF. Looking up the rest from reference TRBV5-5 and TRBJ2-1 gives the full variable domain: DAGVTQSPTHLIKTRGQQVTLRCSPISGHKSVSWYQQVLGQGPQFIFQYYEKEERGRGNFPDRFSARQFPNYSSELNVNALLLGDSALYLCASMWGTALDEQFFGPGTRLTVL.

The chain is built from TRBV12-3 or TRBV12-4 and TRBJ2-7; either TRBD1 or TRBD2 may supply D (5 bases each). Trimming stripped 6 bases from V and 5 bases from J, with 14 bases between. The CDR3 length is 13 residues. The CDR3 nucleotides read TGTGCCAGCAGCCTAGGCCGAGGGGACGAGCAGTACTTC. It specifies CASSLGRGDEQYF.

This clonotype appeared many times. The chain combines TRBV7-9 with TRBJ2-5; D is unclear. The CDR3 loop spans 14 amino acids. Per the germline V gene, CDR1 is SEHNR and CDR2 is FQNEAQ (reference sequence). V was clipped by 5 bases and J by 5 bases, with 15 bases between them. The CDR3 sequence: CASSVRLVMETQYF. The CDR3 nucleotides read TGTGCCAGCAGCGTACGGCTAGTGATGGAGACCCAGTACTTC.

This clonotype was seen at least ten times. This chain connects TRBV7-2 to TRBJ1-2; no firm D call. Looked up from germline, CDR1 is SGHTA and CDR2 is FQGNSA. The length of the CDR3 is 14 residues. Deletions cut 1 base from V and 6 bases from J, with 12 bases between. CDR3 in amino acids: CASSLDTGSNGYTF. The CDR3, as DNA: TGTGCCAGCAGCTTAGATACGGGGTCGAATGGCTACACCTTC.

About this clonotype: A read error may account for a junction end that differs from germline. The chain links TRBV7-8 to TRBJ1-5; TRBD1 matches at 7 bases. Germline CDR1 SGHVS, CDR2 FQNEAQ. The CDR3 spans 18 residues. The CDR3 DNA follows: TGTGCCAGCAGTCAAGGGTCGGGTCTCAGGGGGAGCAATCAGCCCCAGAATTTT. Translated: CASSQGSGLRGSNQPQNF.

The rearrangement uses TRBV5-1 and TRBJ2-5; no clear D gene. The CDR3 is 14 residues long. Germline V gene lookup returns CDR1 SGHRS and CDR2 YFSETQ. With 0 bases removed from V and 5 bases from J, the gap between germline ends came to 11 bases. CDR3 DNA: TGCGCCAGCAGCTTGGGCGGAGCATCGGAGACCCAGTACTTC. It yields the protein CASSLGGASETQYF.

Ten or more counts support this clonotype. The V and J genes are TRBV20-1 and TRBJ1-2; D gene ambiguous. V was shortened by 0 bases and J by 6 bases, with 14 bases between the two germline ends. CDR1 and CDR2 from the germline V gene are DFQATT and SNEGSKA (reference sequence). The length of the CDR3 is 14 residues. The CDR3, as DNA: TGCAGTGCTAGAGATCGGGTGGCTTTGAATGGCTACACCTTC. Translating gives CSARDRVALNGYTF.

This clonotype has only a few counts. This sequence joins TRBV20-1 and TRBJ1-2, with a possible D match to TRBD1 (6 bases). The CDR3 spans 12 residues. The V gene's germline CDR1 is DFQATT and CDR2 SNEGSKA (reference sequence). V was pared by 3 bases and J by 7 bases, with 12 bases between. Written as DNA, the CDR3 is TGCAGTGCTAGCGGCAGGGGATCTGGCTACACCTTC. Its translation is CSASGRGSGYTF.

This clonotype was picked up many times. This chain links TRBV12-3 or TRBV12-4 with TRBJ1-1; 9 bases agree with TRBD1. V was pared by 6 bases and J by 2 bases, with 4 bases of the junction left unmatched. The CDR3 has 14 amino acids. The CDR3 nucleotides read TGTGCCAGCAGCCGGACAGGGGAAAACACTGAAGCTTTCTTT. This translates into CASSRTGENTEAFF.

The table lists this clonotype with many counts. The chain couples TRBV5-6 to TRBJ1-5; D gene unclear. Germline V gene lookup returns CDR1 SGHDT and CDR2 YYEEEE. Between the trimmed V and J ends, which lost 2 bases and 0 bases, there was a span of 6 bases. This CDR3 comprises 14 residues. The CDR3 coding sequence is TGTGCCAGCAGCTTCTCCGATAGCAATCAGCCCCAGCATTTT. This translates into CASSFSDSNQPQHF.

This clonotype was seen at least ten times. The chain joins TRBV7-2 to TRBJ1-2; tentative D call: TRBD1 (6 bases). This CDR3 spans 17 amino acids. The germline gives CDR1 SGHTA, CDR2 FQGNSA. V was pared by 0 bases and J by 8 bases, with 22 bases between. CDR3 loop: CASSLAGPWQKGGGYTF. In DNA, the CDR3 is TGTGCCAGCAGCTTAGCGGGCCCCTGGCAGAAAGGGGGAGGCTACACCTTC. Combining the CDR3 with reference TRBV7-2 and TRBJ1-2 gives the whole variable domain GAGVSQSPSNKVTEKGKDVELRCDPISGHTALYWYRQSLGQGLEFLIYFQGNSAPDKSGLPSDRFSAERTGGSVSTLTIQRTQQEDSAVYLCASSLAGPWQKGGGYTFGSGTRLTVV.

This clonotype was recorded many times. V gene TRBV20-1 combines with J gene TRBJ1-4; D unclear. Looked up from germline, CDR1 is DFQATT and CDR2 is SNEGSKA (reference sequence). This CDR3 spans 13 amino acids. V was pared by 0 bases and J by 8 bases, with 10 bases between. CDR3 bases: TGCAGTGCTAGAGAGGCAGGTCGCGAAAAACTGTTTTTT. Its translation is CSAREAGREKLFF.

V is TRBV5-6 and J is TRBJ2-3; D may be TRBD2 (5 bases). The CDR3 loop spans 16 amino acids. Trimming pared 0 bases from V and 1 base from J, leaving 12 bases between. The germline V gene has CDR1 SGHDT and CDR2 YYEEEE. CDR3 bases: TGTGCCAGCAGCTTGGCATGGGTGGAGGGCACAGATACGCAGTATTTT. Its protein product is CASSLAWVEGTDTQYF. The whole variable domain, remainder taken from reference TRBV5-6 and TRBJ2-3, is DAGVTQSPTHLIKTRGQQVTLRCSPKSGHDTVSWYQQALGQGPQFIFQYYEEEERQRGNFPDRFSGHQFPNYSSELNVNALLLGDSALYLCASSLAWVEGTDTQYFGPGTRLTVL.

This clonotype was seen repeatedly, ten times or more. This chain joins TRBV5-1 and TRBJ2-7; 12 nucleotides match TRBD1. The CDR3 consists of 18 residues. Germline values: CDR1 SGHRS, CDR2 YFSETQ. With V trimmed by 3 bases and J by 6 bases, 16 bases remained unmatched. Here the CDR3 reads CASSSAPVGGQGASEQYF. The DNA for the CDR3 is TGCGCCAGCAGCTCCGCCCCGGTGGGGGGACAGGGGGCCTCCGAGCAGTACTTC. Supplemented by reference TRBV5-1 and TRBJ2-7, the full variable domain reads KAGVTQTPRYLIKTRGQQVTLSCSPISGHRSVSWYQQTPGQGLQFLFEYFSETQRNKGNFPGRFSGRQFSNSRSEMNVSTLELGDSALYLCASSSAPVGGQGASEQYFGPGTRLTVT.

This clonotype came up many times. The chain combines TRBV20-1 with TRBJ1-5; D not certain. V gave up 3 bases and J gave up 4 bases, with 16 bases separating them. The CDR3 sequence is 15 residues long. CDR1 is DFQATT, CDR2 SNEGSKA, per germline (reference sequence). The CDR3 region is CSARGNRGSNQPQHF. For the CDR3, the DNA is TGCAGTGCTAGGGGGAACCGGGGTTCAAATCAGCCCCAGCATTTT.

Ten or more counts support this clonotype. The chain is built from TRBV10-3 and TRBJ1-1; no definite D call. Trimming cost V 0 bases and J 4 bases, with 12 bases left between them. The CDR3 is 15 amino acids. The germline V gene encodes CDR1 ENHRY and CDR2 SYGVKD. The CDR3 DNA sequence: TGTGCCATCAGTGAGTCTCCGGGATCCGGCACTGAAGCTTTCTTT. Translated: CAISESPGSGTEAFF.

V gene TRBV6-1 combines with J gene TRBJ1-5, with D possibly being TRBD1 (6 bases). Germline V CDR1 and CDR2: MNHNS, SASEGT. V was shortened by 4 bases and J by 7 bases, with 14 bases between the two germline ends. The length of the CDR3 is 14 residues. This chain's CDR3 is CASSAIGGRQPQHF. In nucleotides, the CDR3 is TGTGCCAGCAGTGCAATCGGGGGCCGACAGCCCCAGCATTTT.

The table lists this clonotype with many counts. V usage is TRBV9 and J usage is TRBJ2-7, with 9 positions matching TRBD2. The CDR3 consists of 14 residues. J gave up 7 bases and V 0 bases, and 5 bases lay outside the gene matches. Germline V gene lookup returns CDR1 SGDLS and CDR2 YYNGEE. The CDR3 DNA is TGTGCCAGCAGCGTAGCTGGCGGGGGGGGAGAGCAGTACTTC. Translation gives CASSVAGGGGEQYF.

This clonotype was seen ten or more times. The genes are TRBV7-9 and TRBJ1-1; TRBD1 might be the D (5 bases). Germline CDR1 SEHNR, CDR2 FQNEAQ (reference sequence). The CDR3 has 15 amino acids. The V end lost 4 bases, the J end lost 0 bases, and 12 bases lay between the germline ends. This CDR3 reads CASSSLRGMNTEAFF. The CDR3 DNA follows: TGTGCCAGCAGCTCACTTCGGGGGATGAACACTGAAGCTTTCTTT.

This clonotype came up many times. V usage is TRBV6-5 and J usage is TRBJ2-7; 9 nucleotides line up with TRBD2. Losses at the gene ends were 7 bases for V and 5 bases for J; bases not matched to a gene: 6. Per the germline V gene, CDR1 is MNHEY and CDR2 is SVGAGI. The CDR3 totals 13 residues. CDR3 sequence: CASMGTSMNEQYF. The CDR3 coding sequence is TGTGCCAGCATGGGGACTAGCATGAACGAGCAGTACTTC.

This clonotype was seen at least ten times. The CDR3 reads CASSLRHRDQETQYF. The CDR3 region has the DNA TGTGCCAGCAGCTTAAGGCACCGAGATCAAGAGACCCAGTACTTC. The rearrangement uses TRBV7-3 and TRBJ2-5; D is uncertain. With 1 base removed from V and 2 bases from J, the gap between germline ends came to 11 bases. Germline V lookup: CDR1 SGHTA, CDR2 FQGTGA. The CDR3 length is 15 residues. Looking up the rest from reference TRBV7-3 and TRBJ2-5 gives the full variable domain: GAGVSQTPSNKVTEKGKYVELRCDPISGHTALYWYRQSLGQGPEFLIYFQGTGAADDSGLPNDRFFAVRPEGSVSTLKIQRTERGDSAVYLCASSLRHRDQETQYFGPGTRLLVL.

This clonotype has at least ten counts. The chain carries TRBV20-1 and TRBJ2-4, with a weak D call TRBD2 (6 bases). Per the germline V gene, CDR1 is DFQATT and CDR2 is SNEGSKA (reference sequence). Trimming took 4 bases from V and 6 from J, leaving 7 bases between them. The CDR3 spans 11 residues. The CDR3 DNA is TGCAGTGCTAACGGGAGAAACATTCAGTACTTC. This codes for CSANGRNIQYF.

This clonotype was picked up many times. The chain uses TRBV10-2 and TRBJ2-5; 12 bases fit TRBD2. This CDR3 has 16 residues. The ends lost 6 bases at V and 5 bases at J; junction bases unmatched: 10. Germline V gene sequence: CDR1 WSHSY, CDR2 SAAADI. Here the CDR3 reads CASSRILAGGGETQYF. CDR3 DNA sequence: TGCGCCAGCAGCCGGATACTAGCGGGGGGAGGGGAGACCCAGTACTTC.

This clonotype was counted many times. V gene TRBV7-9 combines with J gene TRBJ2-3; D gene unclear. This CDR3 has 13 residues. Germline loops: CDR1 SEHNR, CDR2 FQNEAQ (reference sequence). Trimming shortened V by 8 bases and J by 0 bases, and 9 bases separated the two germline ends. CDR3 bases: TGTGCCAGCGGCCGTCGGAGCACAGATACGCAGTATTTT. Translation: CASGRRSTDTQYF.

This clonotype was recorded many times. CDR3 protein: CASSLGPRVSAYEQYF. The CDR3 DNA sequence: TGTGCCAGCAGCTTAGGTCCACGGGTTTCGGCCTACGAGCAGTACTTC. This sequence joins TRBV7-6 and TRBJ2-7; D is ambiguous. Per the germline V gene, CDR1 is SGHVS and CDR2 is FNYEAQ. The ends were cut back, 1 base at V and 2 bases at J, with 15 bases in the middle. The CDR3 extends over 16 amino acids.

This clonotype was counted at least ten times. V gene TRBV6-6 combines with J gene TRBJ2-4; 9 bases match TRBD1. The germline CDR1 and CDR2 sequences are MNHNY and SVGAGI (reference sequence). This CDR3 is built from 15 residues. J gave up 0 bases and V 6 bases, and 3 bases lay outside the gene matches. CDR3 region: CASRETGGAKNIQYF. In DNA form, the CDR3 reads TGTGCCAGCAGGGAGACAGGGGGAGCCAAAAACATTCAGTACTTC.